These 32 T cell receptor beta chains were sequenced from one sample in a study of blood T cell repertoires in COVID-19. TCRdb keeps only in-frame clones here, not all; method: immunoSEQ multiplex PCR. Found here are some 150,000 clones, around 84% of them singletons; the top ten hold roughly two fifths. The sample taken for sequencing was peripheral blood. The receptors originated from a human donor in a cohort sampled during active COVID-19.

This clone has just one count. The chain links TRBV11-2 to TRBJ1-2; D unclear. CDR1 and CDR2 from the germline V gene are SGHAT and FQNNGV. V lost 5 bases, J lost 4 bases, and 8 bases lay in between. The CDR3 consists of 12 residues. The CDR3: CASSSSSYGYTF. The CDR3 DNA follows: TGTGCCAGCAGCAGCTCCTCCTATGGCTACACCTTC.

The gene calls are TRBV19 and TRBJ1-2; D remains unclear. V was cut by 4 bases and J by 8 bases, with 8 bases left in between. CDR3 length: 11 amino acids. Germline V gives CDR1 LNHDA, CDR2 SQIVND (reference sequence). The CDR3 loop is CASSTFGGYTF. The CDR3 DNA sequence: TGTGCCAGTAGTACCTTCGGGGGCTACACCTTC.

The chain employs TRBV30 and TRBJ1-2, with TRBD1 as a possible D gene (6 bases). CDR1 and CDR2 from the germline V gene are GTSNPN and SVGIG (reference sequence). Trimming took 0 bases from V and 6 from J, leaving 8 bases between them. The CDR3 length is 12 residues. DNA of the CDR3: TGTGCCTGGAGTGTAGGGGGGGATGGCTACACCTTC. It yields the protein CAWSVGGDGYTF.

V is TRBV5-4 and J is TRBJ2-7; weak D call: TRBD1 (5 bases). CDR3 size: 15 residues. V lost 0 bases, J lost 6 bases, and 16 bases lay in between. CDR1 and CDR2 from the germline V gene are SGHNT and YYREEE (reference sequence). DNA of the CDR3: TGTGCCAGCAGCTTGGGTGGCAGGGTCACGCTCGAGCAGTACTTC. It codes for CASSLGGRVTLEQYF.

The V gene is TRBV6-5, the J gene TRBJ2-5; D possibly corresponds to TRBD2 (5 bases). This CDR3 region has 14 residues. V gave up 0 bases and J gave up 2 bases, with 7 bases separating them. In germline, CDR1 is MNHEY, CDR2 SVGAGI. DNA for the CDR3: TGTGCCAGCAGTTACTCCCCGGGGCAAGAGACCCAGTACTTC. Translation gives CASSYSPGQETQYF.

The gene calls are TRBV18 and TRBJ2-5; perhaps TRBD1 as D (6 bases). CDR1 is KGHSH and CDR2 is LQKENI in the germline V gene. The CDR3 extends over 13 amino acids. Trimming removed 4 bases at V and 1 base at J, with 7 bases between. CDR3 nucleotides: TGTGCCAGCTCACGGGACACCCAAGAGACCCAGTACTTC. Translation gives CASSRDTQETQYF.

The V and J genes are TRBV6-4 and TRBJ1-6, with D perhaps matching TRBD1 (5 bases). V gave up 4 bases and J gave up 4 bases, with 11 bases separating them. The CDR3 contains 15 residues. Germline values: CDR1 MRHNA, CDR2 SNTAGT. The CDR3 loop is CASSVGGGYNSPLHF. CDR3 nucleotide sequence: TGTGCCAGCAGTGTAGGCGGGGGGTATAATTCACCCCTCCACTTT.

This chain links TRBV25-1 with TRBJ1-4; D remains unclear. The CDR3 covers 15 residues. V lost 7 bases and J lost 5, with 17 bases in between. Germline CDR1 reads MGHDK; CDR2 reads SYGVNS. The CDR3 DNA is TGTGCCAGCACTCAAGGGAGCGGCGGAAATGAAAAACTGTTTTTT. This gives the protein CASTQGSGGNEKLFF.

This clone was counted a single time. The chain recombines TRBV18 with TRBJ1-1; 10 nucleotides agree with TRBD1. In germline, CDR1 is KGHSH, CDR2 LQKENI. J gave up 0 bases and V 5 bases, and 9 bases lay outside the gene matches. The CDR3 contains 17 residues. CDR3 coding DNA: TGTGCCAGCTCAGCTAACGGACAGGGGGTTATGAACACTGAAGCTTTCTTT. Encoded protein: CASSANGQGVMNTEAFF.

In its sample, this clone was seen once. V usage is TRBV7-8 and J usage is TRBJ2-7; 8 nucleotides match TRBD1. The V and J ends lost 1 base and 4 bases, in that order; junction bases with no gene match: 6. This CDR3 contains 15 residues. The germline gives CDR1 SGHVS, CDR2 FQNEAQ. The CDR3 protein is CASSLGTGNRYEQYF. The CDR3 DNA follows: TGTGCCAGCAGCTTAGGGACAGGGAATAGGTACGAGCAGTACTTC.

The chain is built from TRBV9 and TRBJ2-1, with D possibly matching TRBD1 (6 bases). Trimming removed 0 bases from V and 9 bases from J, with 10 bases in between. CDR1 is SGDLS and CDR2 is YYNGEE in the germline V gene. The CDR3 runs 13 residues. CDR3 nucleotides: TGTGCCAGCAGCGTAGACAGGGCGACTGAGCAGTTCTTC. Its translation: CASSVDRATEQFF.

The chain joins TRBV6-2 or TRBV6-3 to TRBJ2-7; maybe TRBD2 (6 bases). V lost 6 bases and J lost 2, with 14 bases in between. Germline CDR1 reads MNHEY; CDR2 reads SVGEGT. The CDR3 extends over 14 amino acids. The DNA of the CDR3 is TGTGCCAGCAGCCCGGGACTGCCAGCCTACGAGCAGTACTTC. Translated, it gives CASSPGLPAYEQYF.

The CDR3 spells CASDHSTSWNTEAFF. CDR3 in DNA: TGTGCCAGCGATCATTCGACAAGCTGGAACACTGAAGCTTTCTTT. The chain has TRBV3-1 (or the pseudogene TRBV3-2) and TRBJ1-1, with D unclear. V was pared by 8 bases and J by 1 base, with 17 bases between. Germline V gene data show CDR1 as LGHDT and CDR2 as YNNKEL (reference sequence). The CDR3 spans 15 residues.

V gene TRBV29-1 combines with J gene TRBJ1-5; 10 bases fit TRBD1. V was clipped by 5 bases and J by 6 bases; unmatched bases: 4. The germline CDR1 and CDR2 sequences are SQVTM and ANQGSEA. The CDR3 runs 13 residues. This chain's CDR3 is CSVRTGGGQPQHF. DNA of the CDR3: TGCAGCGTTAGGACAGGGGGAGGTCAGCCCCAGCATTTT.

V gene TRBV19 combines with J gene TRBJ1-4, with unresolved D. Germline lookup yields CDR1 LNHDA and CDR2 SQIVND (reference sequence). Deletions cut 6 bases from V and 7 bases from J, with 12 bases between. The length of the CDR3 is 13 residues. The CDR3 DNA follows: TGTGCCAGTAGGCCCCCCGGGTTTGAAAAACTGTTTTTT. Protein: CASRPPGFEKLFF.

The rearrangement joins TRBV7-2 to TRBJ2-7; 7 bases line up with TRBD1. Germline values: CDR1 SGHTA, CDR2 FQGNSA. The CDR3 covers 14 residues. With 5 bases clipped from V and 2 bases from J, the junction kept 6 bases outside the gene matches. The CDR3 loop is CASSLYRGAYEQYF. DNA for the CDR3: TGTGCCAGCAGCCTGTACAGGGGTGCCTACGAGCAGTACTTC.

The CDR3 DNA is TGTGCCAGCAGTTACTCGGTAGGGGCAGGGACTGAAGCTTTCTTT. Its protein product is CASSYSVGAGTEAFF. The genes are TRBV6-5 and TRBJ1-1; possibly TRBD1 for D (5 bases). V gave up 0 bases and J gave up 5 bases, with 13 bases separating them. Looked up from germline, CDR1 is MNHEY and CDR2 is SVGAGI. This CDR3 region has 15 residues.

The V and J genes are TRBV20-1 and TRBJ2-5; a possible D gene is TRBD2 (6 bases). The germline CDR1 and CDR2 sequences are DFQATT and SNEGSKA (reference sequence). The CDR3 has 11 amino acids. The CDR3, as DNA: TGCAGCCCGTGGAGGGGAGAGACCCAGTACTTC. It codes for CSPWRGETQYF.

This rearrangement joins TRBV10-2 to TRBJ1-1; tentatively, D is TRBD1 (6 bases). The germline CDR1 and CDR2 sequences are WSHSY and SAAADI. V was shortened by 6 bases and J by 5 bases, with 13 bases between the two germline ends. The CDR3 runs to 13 residues. The CDR3 DNA reads as TGCGCCAGCAGGGAACAGGGAATTACTGAAGCTTTCTTT. This gives the protein CASREQGITEAFF.

V gene TRBV10-2 combines with J gene TRBJ1-2, with D possibly being TRBD1 (6 bases). The ends were cut back, 2 bases at V and 11 bases at J, with 18 bases in the middle. The length of the CDR3 is 14 residues. Germline assignment: CDR1 WSHSY and CDR2 SAAADI. The CDR3 here is CASSEGLGAFRYTF. The DNA of the CDR3 is TGCGCCAGCAGTGAGGGGTTGGGGGCGTTTCGATACACCTTC.

The chain employs TRBV5-6 and TRBJ2-1, with D perhaps TRBD1 (6 bases). Between the trimmed V and J ends, which lost 0 bases and 8 bases, there was a span of 9 bases. The germline gives CDR1 SGHDT, CDR2 YYEEEE. CDR3 length: 13 residues. The CDR3 loop reads CASSLDRAYEQFF. The CDR3 nucleotides read TGTGCCAGCAGCTTGGACAGGGCCTATGAGCAGTTCTTC.

The chain joins TRBV19 to TRBJ1-6; D is possibly TRBD1 (6 bases). The germline CDR1 and CDR2 sequences are LNHDA and SQIVND (reference sequence). The CDR3 runs to 13 residues. V lost 5 bases and J lost 8, with 10 bases in between. CDR3 DNA sequence: TGTGCCAGTAGTTCCCACAGGGATTCACCCCTCCACTTT. It translates to CASSSHRDSPLHF.

V is TRBV24-1 and J is TRBJ2-1; 9 bases align to TRBD1. The V gene end was trimmed by 5 bases and the J gene end by 8 bases; junction bases not matched to a gene: 6. CDR1 KGHDR and CDR2 SFDVKD come from the germline V gene. CDR3 length: 14 amino acids. The CDR3 sequence: CATSGSGQGHEQFF. CDR3 nucleotides: TGTGCCACCAGTGGGTCGGGACAGGGCCATGAGCAGTTCTTC.

This chain uses TRBV19 with TRBJ2-5; TRBD1 matches at 8 bases. Losses at the gene ends were 6 bases for V and 7 bases for J; bases not matched to a gene: 10. This CDR3 has 14 amino acids. CDR1 is LNHDA, CDR2 SQIVND, per germline (reference sequence). The CDR3 DNA reads TGTGCCAGTAGATCGACAGGGGCATGGGGGACCCAGTACTTC. It specifies CASRSTGAWGTQYF.

J is TRBJ1-6 and V is TRBV19, with TRBD1 matching over 8 bases. The length of the CDR3 is 13 residues. Germline lookup yields CDR1 LNHDA and CDR2 SQIVND (reference sequence). V shed 10 bases and J 10 bases; nucleotides not matched to a gene: 9. This CDR3 reads CATRQGLQSPLHF. The DNA for the CDR3 is TGTGCCACGCGACAGGGGTTGCAATCACCCCTCCACTTT.

This clone was picked up a small number of times. The chain recombines TRBV4-2 with TRBJ1-1; D is unclear. The CDR3 runs 14 residues. The germline V and J ends were trimmed by 4 bases and 4 bases, with 13 bases remaining between them. Germline V CDR1 and CDR2: LGHNA, YNFKEQ. The CDR3 region is CASSPVSSGTEAFF. As DNA, the CDR3 is TGTGCCAGCAGCCCGGTGTCGTCGGGCACTGAAGCTTTCTTT.

The gene calls are TRBV19 and TRBJ2-7, with D possibly matching TRBD1 (5 bases). V lost 4 bases and J 3 bases, leaving 13 bases between the germline ends. The CDR3 has 14 amino acids. CDR1 and CDR2 from the germline V gene are LNHDA and SQIVND (reference sequence). DNA of the CDR3: TGTGCCAGTAGTAGGGGCCAGGGTGACTACGAGCAGTACTTC. Amino acids: CASSRGQGDYEQYF.

This clone was found once. The rearrangement links TRBV12-3 or TRBV12-4 to TRBJ2-4; 7 bases agree with TRBD1. This CDR3 is 13 amino acids long. V lost 7 bases, J lost 5 bases, and 5 bases stayed unmatched. The CDR3 DNA follows: TGTGCCAGCAAGGGGGCACAGCAAAACATTCAGTACTTC. Translating it yields CASKGAQQNIQYF.

The chain combines TRBV15 with TRBJ1-2; D might be TRBD1 (5 bases). Trimming shortened V by 0 bases and J by 8 bases, and 13 bases separated the two germline ends. CDR3 size: 14 residues. Germline V lookup: CDR1 LNHNV, CDR2 YYDKDF (reference sequence). The chain's CDR3 is CATSRDRQGIGYTF. The CDR3 bases are TGTGCCACCAGCAGAGATCGGCAGGGTATAGGCTACACCTTC. Filled out from reference TRBV15 and TRBJ1-2, the complete variable domain reads DAMVIQNPRYQVTQFGKPVTLSCSQTLNHNVMYWYQQKSSQAPKLLFHYYDKDFNNEADTPDNFQSRRPNTSFCFLDIRSPGLGDTAMYLCATSRDRQGIGYTFGSGTRLTVV.

The V and J genes are TRBV6-5 and TRBJ1-1; 9 bases are shared with TRBD1. The germline V gene has CDR1 MNHEY and CDR2 SVGAGI. This CDR3 region has 15 residues. V lost 5 bases, J lost 1 base, and 5 bases stayed unmatched. The CDR3 nucleotides are TGTGCCAGCAGTACCCCGGGACAGGGGAACACTGAAGCTTTCTTT. Translating it yields CASSTPGQGNTEAFF.

The rearrangement uses TRBV5-1 and TRBJ2-7; D uncertain. Trimming removed 4 bases at V and 6 bases at J, with 17 bases between. CDR1 and CDR2 (germline): SGHRS, YFSETQ. There are 14 residues in the CDR3. The CDR3 spells CASSVYTGPSEQYF. The DNA for the CDR3 is TGCGCCAGCAGCGTCTACACTGGGCCCAGCGAGCAGTACTTC.

The DNA of the CDR3 is TGTGCCAGCAGCCCGGAATGGGGAGGGTTTGGGGCCAACGTCCTGACTTTC. Protein product: CASSPEWGGFGANVLTF. The gene calls are TRBV5-6 and TRBJ2-6; 7 bases agree with TRBD2. This CDR3 contains 17 residues. Germline CDR1 and CDR2: SGHDT and YYEEEE. V lost 4 bases, J lost 3 bases, and 10 bases stayed unmatched.